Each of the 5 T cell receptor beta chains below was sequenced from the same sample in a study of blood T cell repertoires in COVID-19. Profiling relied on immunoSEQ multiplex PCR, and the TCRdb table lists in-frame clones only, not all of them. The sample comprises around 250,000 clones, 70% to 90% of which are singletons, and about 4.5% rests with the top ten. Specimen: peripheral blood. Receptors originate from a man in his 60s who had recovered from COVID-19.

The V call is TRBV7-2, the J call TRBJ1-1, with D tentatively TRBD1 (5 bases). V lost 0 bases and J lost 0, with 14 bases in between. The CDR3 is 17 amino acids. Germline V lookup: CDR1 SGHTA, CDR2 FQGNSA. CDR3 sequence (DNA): TGTGCCAGCAGCTTAGCGGCGGGGGATATTTTGAACACTGAAGCTTTCTTT. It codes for CASSLAAGDILNTEAFF.

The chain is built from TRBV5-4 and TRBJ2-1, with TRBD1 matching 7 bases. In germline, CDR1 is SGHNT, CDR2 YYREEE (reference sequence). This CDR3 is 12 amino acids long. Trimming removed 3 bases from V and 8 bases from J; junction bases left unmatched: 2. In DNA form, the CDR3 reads TGTGCCAGCAGCTCCGACAGGGATGAGCAGTTCTTC. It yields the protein CASSSDRDEQFF.

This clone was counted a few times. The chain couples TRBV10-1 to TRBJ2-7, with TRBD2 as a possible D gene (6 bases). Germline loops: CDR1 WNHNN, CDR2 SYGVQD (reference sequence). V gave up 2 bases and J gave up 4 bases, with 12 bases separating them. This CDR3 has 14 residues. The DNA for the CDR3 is TGCGCCAGCAGTGAGGGTGCGGGATGGTACGAGCAGTACTTC. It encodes CASSEGAGWYEQYF.

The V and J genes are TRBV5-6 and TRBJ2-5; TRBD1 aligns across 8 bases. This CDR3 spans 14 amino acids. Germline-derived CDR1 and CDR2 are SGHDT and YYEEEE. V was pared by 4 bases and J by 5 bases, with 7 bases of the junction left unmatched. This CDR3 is CASSPRTGRETQYF. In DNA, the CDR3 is TGTGCCAGCAGCCCCAGGACAGGGCGGGAGACCCAGTACTTC.

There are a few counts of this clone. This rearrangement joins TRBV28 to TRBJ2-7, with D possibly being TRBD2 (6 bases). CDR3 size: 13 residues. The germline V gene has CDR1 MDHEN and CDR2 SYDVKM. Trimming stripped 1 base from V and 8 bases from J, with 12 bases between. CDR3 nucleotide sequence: TGTGCCAGCAGTTTATTAACCGGGACTCAGCAGTACTTC. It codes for CASSLLTGTQQYF.